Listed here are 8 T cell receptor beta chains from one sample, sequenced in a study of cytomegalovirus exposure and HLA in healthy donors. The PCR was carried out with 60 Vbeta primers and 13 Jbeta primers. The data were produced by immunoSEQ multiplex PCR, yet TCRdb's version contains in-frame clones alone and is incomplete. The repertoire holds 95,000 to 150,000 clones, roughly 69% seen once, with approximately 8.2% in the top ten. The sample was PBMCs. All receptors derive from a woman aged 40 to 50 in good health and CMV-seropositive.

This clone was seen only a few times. CDR3 in DNA: TGTGCCAGCAGATTATCAGGGAATGATAATTCACCCCTCCACTTT. This encodes CASRLSGNDNSPLHF. The gene calls are TRBV5-4 and TRBJ1-6; D may be TRBD1 (5 bases). Germline V gives CDR1 SGHNT, CDR2 YYREEE (reference sequence). V dropped 5 bases and J dropped 5 bases, with 14 bases sitting between them. The CDR3 has 15 residues.

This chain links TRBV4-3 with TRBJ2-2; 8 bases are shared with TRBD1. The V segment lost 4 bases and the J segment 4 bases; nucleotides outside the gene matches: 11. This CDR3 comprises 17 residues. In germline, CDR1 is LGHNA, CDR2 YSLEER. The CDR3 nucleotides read TGCGCCAGCAGCCCAGAAAGAAGGACAGGGATCACCGGGGAGCTGTTTTTT. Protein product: CASSPERRTGITGELFF.

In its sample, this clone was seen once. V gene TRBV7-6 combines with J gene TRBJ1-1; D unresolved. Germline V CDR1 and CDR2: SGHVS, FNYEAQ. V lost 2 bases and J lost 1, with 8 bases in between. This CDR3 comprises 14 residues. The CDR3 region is CASSLLSGNTEAFF. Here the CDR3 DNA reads TGTGCCAGCAGCTTACTGTCGGGGAACACTGAAGCTTTCTTT.

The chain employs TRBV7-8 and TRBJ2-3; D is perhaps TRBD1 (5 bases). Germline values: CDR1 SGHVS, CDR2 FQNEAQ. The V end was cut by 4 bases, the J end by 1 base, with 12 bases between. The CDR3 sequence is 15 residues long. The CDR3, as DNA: TGTGCCAGCAGCTCCTCTTGGGGCCGCACAGATACGCAGTATTTT. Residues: CASSSSWGRTDTQYF.

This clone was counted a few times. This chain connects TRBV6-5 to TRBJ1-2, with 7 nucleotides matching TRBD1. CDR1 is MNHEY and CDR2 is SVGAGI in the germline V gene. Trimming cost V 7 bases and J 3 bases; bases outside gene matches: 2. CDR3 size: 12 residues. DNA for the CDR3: TGTGCCAGCACAACAGGGGACTATGGCTACACCTTC. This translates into CASTTGDYGYTF.

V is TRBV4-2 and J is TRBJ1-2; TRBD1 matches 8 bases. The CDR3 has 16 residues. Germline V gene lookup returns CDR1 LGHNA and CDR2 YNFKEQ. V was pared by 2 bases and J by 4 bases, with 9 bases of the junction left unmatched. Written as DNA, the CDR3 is TGTGCCAGCAGCCAAACCGGGACAGGCAACCTCTATGGCTACACCTTC. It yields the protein CASSQTGTGNLYGYTF.

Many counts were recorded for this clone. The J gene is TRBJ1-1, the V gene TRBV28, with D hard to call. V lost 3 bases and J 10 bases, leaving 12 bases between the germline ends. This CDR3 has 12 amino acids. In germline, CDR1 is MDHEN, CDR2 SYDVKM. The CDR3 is CASSFGTSGAFF. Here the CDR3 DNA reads TGTGCCAGCAGTTTCGGTACCTCCGGAGCTTTCTTT.

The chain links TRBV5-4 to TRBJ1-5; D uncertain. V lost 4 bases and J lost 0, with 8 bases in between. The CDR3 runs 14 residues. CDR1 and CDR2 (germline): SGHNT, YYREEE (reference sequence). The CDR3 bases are TGTGCCAGCAGCGACGGGAATAGCAATCAGCCCCAGCATTTT. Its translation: CASSDGNSNQPQHF. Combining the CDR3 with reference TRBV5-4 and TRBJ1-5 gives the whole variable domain ETGVTQSPTHLIKTRGQQVTLRCSSQSGHNTVSWYQQALGQGPQFIFQYYREEENGRGNFPPRFSGLQFPNYSSELNVNALELDDSALYLCASSDGNSNQPQHFGDGTRLSIL.